Reported below is one T cell receptor (beta chain). V was cut by 4 bases and J by 5 bases, with 11 bases left in between. Germline lookup yields CDR1 SEHNR and CDR2 FQNEAQ (reference sequence). The CDR3 is 13 amino acids. These data belong to a study of early T cells in non-severe SARS-CoV-2 infection. TCRdb reanalysed the 5' RACE reads using MiXCR and keeps one entry per CDR3 protein. The sample shows tens of thousands of distinct CDR3 sequences, approximately 12% of them seen only once. The chain links TRBV7-9 to TRBJ2-5, with a weak D call TRBD1 (6 bases). The sequencing used whole blood, collected at baseline. The TCR originated in an adult who was a healthcare worker with PCR-confirmed SARS-CoV-2 infection or an uninfected control (not recorded which). CDR3: CASSYRVGETQYF. CDR3 DNA sequence: TGTGCCAGCAGCTACAGGGTCGGGGAGACCCAGTACTTC.